These 14 T cell receptor beta chains were sequenced from one sample in a study of synovial regulatory T cells in juvenile arthritis. Study findings and constraints: Inflammation-associated Treg cells in blood had less TCR diversity than the remaining blood Treg cells.

Clones were sequenced by immunoSEQ multiplex PCR, and TCRdb holds only the in-frame ones, with some missing. This sample's table reports 9,500 to 10,000 clones. Their target antigens are unknown. Sequenced sample: Treg cells from blood. Indicated subset: HLA-DR+ inflammation-associated blood Treg cells. These receptor sequences come from a donor aged 2-35 years with juvenile idiopathic arthritis.

The gene calls are TRBV29-1 and TRBJ2-5; there is no DNA to check the TCRdb D call of TRBD2. The CDR3 spans 14 residues. No coding sequence is recorded. CDR1 SQVTM and CDR2 ANQGSEA come from the germline V gene. This CDR3 reads CSVPRLAGAETQYF.

The chain carries TRBV21-1 and TRBJ1-1. TRBV21-1 is labeled a pseudogene. This CDR3 has 14 amino acids. No DNA has been recorded. This CDR3 is CASGPGTANTEAFF.

This chain connects TRBV12-5 to TRBJ1-1; absent DNA, TCRdb's TRBD1 call cannot be checked. The CDR3 runs 14 residues. Only the protein sequence is given. Germline V CDR1 and CDR2: LGHNT, FRNRAP. Here the CDR3 reads CASGGQGWITEAFF.

Concerning this clone itself: This CDR3 is missing its conserved last phenylalanine or tryptophan, likely due to a read error. The chain's CDR3 is CATRVKDGSLSGI. The chain employs TRBV10-3 and TRBJ1-3. The germline gives CDR1 ENHRY, CDR2 SYGVKD. The CDR3 consists of 13 residues. Nucleotide data are not available.

The CDR3 region is CASSEAFGGSPQPQHF. This chain links TRBV6-1 with TRBJ1-5. The germline V gene encodes CDR1 MNHNS and CDR2 SASEGT. The CDR3 is made up of 16 amino acids. The coding DNA is unavailable.

The V and J genes are TRBV10-2 and TRBJ1-1; as DNA is missing, the TRBD1 call by TCRdb cannot be tested. This CDR3 comprises 13 residues. No DNA is listed. Germline CDR1 and CDR2: WSHSY and SAAADI. This CDR3 is CASRAGGNTEAFF.

The chain recombines TRBV2 with TRBJ2-5. CDR1 and CDR2 from the germline V gene are SNHLY and FYNNEI. The CDR3 contains 15 residues. No DNA has been recorded. The CDR3 protein is CASSEARTDQETQYF.

The chain links TRBV13 to TRBJ2-2; the D call of TRBD1 rests on TCRdb alone, since no DNA is present to check it. There are 12 residues in the CDR3. Only the protein is available. Looked up from germline, CDR1 is PRHDT and CDR2 is FYEKMQ (reference sequence). The CDR3 region is CASSSWDKMLFF.

This rearrangement joins TRBV28 to TRBJ1-5. The CDR3 is made up of 14 amino acids. The nucleotide record is missing. Germline V CDR1 and CDR2: MDHEN, SYDVKM. CDR3 sequence reads: CASSFPLGDLPQHF.

This clone is labeled medium-sized based on frequency. The chain uses TRBV10-2 and TRBJ1-3. The CDR3 contains 16 residues. No DNA was logged. Germline CDR1 reads WSHSY; CDR2 reads SAAADI. This chain's CDR3 is CASSETSQVSGNTIYF.

V usage is TRBV28 and J usage is TRBJ2-7. In germline, CDR1 is MDHEN, CDR2 SYDVKM. This CDR3 contains 14 residues. The DNA sequence is not available. CDR3 region: CASSVLDADYEQYF.

The chain is built from TRBV4-3 and TRBJ2-2; with no DNA, the TCRdb D assignment of TRBD2 cannot be verified. Germline loops: CDR1 LGHNA, CDR2 YSLEER. CDR3 length: 16 residues. No coding sequence is recorded. The CDR3 here is CASSPGLGANTGELFF.

This clone counts as medium-sized (0.01 to 0.1%) by frequency. The CDR3 sequence is CASSGPPGEAFF. This chain joins TRBV6-6 and TRBJ1-1; absent DNA, TCRdb's TRBD1 call cannot be checked. Germline assignment: CDR1 MNHNY and CDR2 SVGAGI (reference sequence). The CDR3 totals 12 residues. The protein alone is recorded here.

The CDR3 spells CAREPRGTGVTDTQYF. The chain carries TRBV28 and TRBJ2-3; without DNA, the TCRdb call of TRBD1 cannot be checked. In germline, CDR1 is MDHEN, CDR2 SYDVKM. The CDR3 length is 16 residues. The DNA is unrecorded.